The 10 T cell receptor beta chains below come from one sample, sequenced in a study of radiotherapy plus CTLA-4 blockade in lung cancer. Profiled with immunoSEQ multiplex PCR; TCRdb holds only in-frame clones, not every one. The data contain about 78,000 clones, approximately 83% of them singletons. This sample comprised peripheral blood, obtained from a patient treated with radiotherapy plus ipilimumab. These receptors were obtained from a human donor with non-small cell lung cancer who had a partial response to radiotherapy plus ipilimumab.

V usage is TRBV11-3 and J usage is TRBJ2-1, with unresolved D. Trimming removed 0 bases at V and 10 bases at J, with 13 bases between. The CDR3 consists of 14 residues. CDR1 is SGHNT, CDR2 YENEEA, per germline. The DNA of the CDR3 is TGTGCCAGCAGCTTAGATCCGGGTCCTGGGGAGCAGTTCTTC. Protein sequence: CASSLDPGPGEQFF.

The V gene is TRBV5-1, the J gene TRBJ1-4; D gene ambiguous. CDR3 size: 16 residues. Germline CDR1 and CDR2: SGHRS and YFSETQ. V shed 5 bases and J shed 0 bases, with 14 bases lying between them. The CDR3 loop is CASRRDPRATNEKLFF. The DNA for the CDR3 is TGCGCCAGCAGGCGGGATCCACGGGCAACTAATGAAAAACTGTTTTTT.

The chain recombines TRBV7-6 with TRBJ2-1; 13 bases map to TRBD2. Trimming took 4 bases from V and 6 from J; bases not matched to a gene: 6. Germline CDR1 reads SGHVS; CDR2 reads FNYEAQ. The CDR3 is made up of 16 amino acids. CDR3 residues: CASSYTGLAGPNEQFF. The CDR3 nucleotides read TGTGCCAGCAGCTACACGGGACTAGCGGGGCCCAATGAGCAGTTCTTC. Variable domain in full (rest from reference TRBV7-6 and TRBJ2-1): GAGVSQSPRYKVTKRGQDVALRCDPISGHVSLYWYRQALGQGPEFLTYFNYEAQQDKSGLPNDRFSAERPEGSISTLTIQRTEQRDSAMYRCASSYTGLAGPNEQFFGPGTRLTVL.

V usage is TRBV9 and J usage is TRBJ1-3; D unclear. V shed 3 bases and J shed 0 bases, with 13 bases lying between them. Germline assignment: CDR1 SGDLS and CDR2 YYNGEE. The CDR3 contains 16 residues. CDR3 protein: CASSGRGPSSGNTIYF. Here the CDR3 DNA reads TGTGCCAGCAGCGGTAGAGGGCCGAGCTCTGGAAACACCATATATTTT.

This clone came up a few times. The CDR3 protein is CASSQGAGVGYTF. The CDR3 DNA follows: TGTGCCAGCAGCCAAGGGGCAGGGGTGGGCTACACCTTC. The chain has TRBV14 and TRBJ1-2; possible D gene TRBD1, 6 bases. Trimming pared 1 base from V and 8 bases from J, leaving 11 bases between. The V gene's germline CDR1 is SGHDN and CDR2 FVKESK. This CDR3 has 13 residues.

The CDR3 here is CASSPGLAGGQDEQYF. The CDR3 bases are TGCGCCAGCAGCCCAGGACTAGCGGGAGGGCAGGACGAGCAGTACTTC. J is TRBJ2-7 and V is TRBV5-1, with TRBD2 matching over 15 bases. There are 16 residues in the CDR3. The trim removed 4 bases at V and 5 bases at J, leaving 7 bases unmatched. Looked up from germline, CDR1 is SGHRS and CDR2 is YFSETQ.

The J gene is TRBJ2-7, the V gene TRBV11-2; 8 bases map to TRBD1. Germline lookup yields CDR1 SGHAT and CDR2 FQNNGV. This CDR3 has 12 amino acids. J was trimmed by 12 bases and V by 5 bases; bases with no gene match: 9. CDR3 nucleotide sequence: TGTGCCAGCAGCGTAGTGGACAGGGTAAGGTACTTC. Its protein is CASSVVDRVRYF.

This chain uses TRBV18 with TRBJ1-1; 7 bases are a match to TRBD1. CDR1 is KGHSH and CDR2 is LQKENI in the germline V gene. V was pared by 3 bases and J by 5 bases, with 6 bases of the junction left unmatched. The CDR3 sequence is 14 residues long. This CDR3 is CASSPADRRTEAFF. For the CDR3, the DNA is TGTGCCAGCTCACCTGCGGACAGGAGGACTGAAGCTTTCTTT.

The chain is built from TRBV19 and TRBJ2-1; D is unresolved. V lost 3 bases, J lost 7 bases, and 7 bases lay in between. This CDR3 comprises 12 residues. The germline gives CDR1 LNHDA, CDR2 SQIVND (reference sequence). CDR3 loop: CASSMGRNEQFF. Written as DNA, the CDR3 is TGTGCCAGTAGTATGGGCAGGAATGAGCAGTTCTTC.

The sample holds a few counts of this clone. This chain joins TRBV6-5 and TRBJ1-2; D is perhaps TRBD1 (5 bases). Trimming left V 2 bases short and J 5 bases short, with 18 bases between. The CDR3 is made up of 16 amino acids. CDR1 and CDR2 (germline): MNHEY, SVGAGI. The CDR3 sequence: CASSYVSATRGYGYTF. The CDR3 DNA reads TGTGCCAGCAGTTACGTTTCGGCAACGCGGGGGTATGGCTACACCTTC.